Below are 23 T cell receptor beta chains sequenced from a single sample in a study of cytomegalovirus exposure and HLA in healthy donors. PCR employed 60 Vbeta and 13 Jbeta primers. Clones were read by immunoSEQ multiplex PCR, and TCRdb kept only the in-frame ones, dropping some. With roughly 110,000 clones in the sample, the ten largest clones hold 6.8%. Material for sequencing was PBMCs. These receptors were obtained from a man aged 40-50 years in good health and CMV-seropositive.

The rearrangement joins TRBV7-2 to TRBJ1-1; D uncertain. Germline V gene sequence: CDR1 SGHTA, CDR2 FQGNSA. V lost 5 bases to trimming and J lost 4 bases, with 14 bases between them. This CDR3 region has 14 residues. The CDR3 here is CASSPGWAGTEAFF. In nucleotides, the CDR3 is TGTGCCAGCAGCCCTGGTTGGGCAGGCACTGAAGCTTTCTTT.

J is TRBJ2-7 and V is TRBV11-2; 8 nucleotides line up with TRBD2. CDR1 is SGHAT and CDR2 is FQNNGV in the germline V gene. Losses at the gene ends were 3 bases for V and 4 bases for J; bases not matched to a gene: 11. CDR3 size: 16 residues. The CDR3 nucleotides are TGTGCCAGCAGCTTGGCCACTAGCGGACGTATGTACGAGCAGTACTTC. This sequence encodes CASSLATSGRMYEQYF.

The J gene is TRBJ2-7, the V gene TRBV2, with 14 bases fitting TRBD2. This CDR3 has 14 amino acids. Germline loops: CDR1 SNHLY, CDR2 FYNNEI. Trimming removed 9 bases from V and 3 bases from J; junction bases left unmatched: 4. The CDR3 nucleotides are TGTGCCAGTGGGACTAGCGGGGGTTTCTACGAGCAGTACTTC. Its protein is CASGTSGGFYEQYF.

This chain's CDR3 is CASSLGGGRVRNEQFF. The CDR3 bases are TGTGCCAGCAGCTTAGGAGGGGGCAGGGTACGGAATGAGCAGTTCTTC. The gene calls are TRBV7-6 and TRBJ2-1; TRBD1 aligns across 7 bases. Germline-derived CDR1 and CDR2 are SGHVS and FNYEAQ. The CDR3 spans 16 residues. Trimming at V came to 1 base and at J to 7 bases, leaving 10 bases not matched to a gene.

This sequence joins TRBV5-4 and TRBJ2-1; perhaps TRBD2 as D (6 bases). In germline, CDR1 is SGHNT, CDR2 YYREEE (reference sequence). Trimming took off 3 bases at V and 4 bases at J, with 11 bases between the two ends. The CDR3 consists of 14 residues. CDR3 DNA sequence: TGTGCCAGCAGCTCCGCGGGATTATACAATGAGCAGTTCTTC. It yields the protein CASSSAGLYNEQFF.

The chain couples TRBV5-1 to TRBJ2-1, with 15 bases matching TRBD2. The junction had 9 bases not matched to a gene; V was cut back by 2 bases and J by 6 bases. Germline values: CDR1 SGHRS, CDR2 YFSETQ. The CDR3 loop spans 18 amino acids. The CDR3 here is CASSLGGGLAGGPNEQFF. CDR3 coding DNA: TGCGCCAGCAGCTTAGGGGGGGGACTAGCGGGAGGCCCCAATGAGCAGTTCTTC. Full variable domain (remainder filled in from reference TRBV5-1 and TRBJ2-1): KAGVTQTPRYLIKTRGQQVTLSCSPISGHRSVSWYQQTPGQGLQFLFEYFSETQRNKGNFPGRFSGRQFSNSRSEMNVSTLELGDSALYLCASSLGGGLAGGPNEQFFGPGTRLTVL.

CDR3 loop: CASSPLSARGNIQYF. The DNA of the CDR3 is TGTGCCAGCAGTCCCCTTTCCGCTCGGGGGAACATTCAGTACTTC. The chain uses TRBV27 and TRBJ2-4, with D possibly being TRBD2 (6 bases). The germline gives CDR1 MNHEY, CDR2 SMNVEV (reference sequence). V lost 5 bases to trimming and J lost 7 bases, with 18 bases between them. The CDR3 has 15 amino acids.

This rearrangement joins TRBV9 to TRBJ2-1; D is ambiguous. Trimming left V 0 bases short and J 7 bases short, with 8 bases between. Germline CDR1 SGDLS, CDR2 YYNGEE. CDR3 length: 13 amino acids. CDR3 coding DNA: TGTGCCAGCAGCGTAGCGGTAAGAAATGAGCAGTTCTTC. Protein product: CASSVAVRNEQFF.

CDR3 loop: CSVREGLNPSYEQYF. The CDR3 coding sequence is TGCAGCGTCAGAGAAGGACTCAACCCCTCCTACGAGCAGTACTTC. The gene calls are TRBV29-1 and TRBJ2-7; perhaps TRBD2 as D (5 bases). The CDR3 has 15 amino acids. Trimming cost V 6 bases and J 0 bases, with 18 bases left between them. CDR1 and CDR2 from the germline V gene are SQVTM and ANQGSEA.

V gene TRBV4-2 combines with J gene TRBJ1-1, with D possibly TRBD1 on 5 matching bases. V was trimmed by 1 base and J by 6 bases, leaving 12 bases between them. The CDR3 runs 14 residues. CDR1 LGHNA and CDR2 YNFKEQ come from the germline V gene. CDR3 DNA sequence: TGTGCCAGCAGCCAAGTCGAGGACACACCTGAAGCTTTCTTT. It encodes CASSQVEDTPEAFF.

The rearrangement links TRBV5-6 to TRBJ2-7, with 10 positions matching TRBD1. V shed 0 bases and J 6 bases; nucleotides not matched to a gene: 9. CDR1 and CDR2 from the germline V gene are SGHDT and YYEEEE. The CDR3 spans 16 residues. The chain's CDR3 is CASSLAAGQGSLEQYF. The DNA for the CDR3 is TGTGCCAGCAGCTTGGCTGCGGGACAGGGGTCCCTCGAGCAGTACTTC.

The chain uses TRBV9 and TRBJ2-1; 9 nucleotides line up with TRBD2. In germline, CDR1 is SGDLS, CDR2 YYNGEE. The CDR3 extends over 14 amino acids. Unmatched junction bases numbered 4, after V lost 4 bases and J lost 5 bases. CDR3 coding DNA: TGTGCCAGCAGCCCCCGCGGGGGGGACAATGAGCAGTTCTTC. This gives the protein CASSPRGGDNEQFF.

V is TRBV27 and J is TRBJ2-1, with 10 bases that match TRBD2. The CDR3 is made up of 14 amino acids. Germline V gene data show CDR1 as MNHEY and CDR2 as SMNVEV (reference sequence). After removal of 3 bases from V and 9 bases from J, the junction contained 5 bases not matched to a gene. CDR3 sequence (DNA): TGTGCCAGCAGTTTCACTAGCGGGATTACTGAGCAGTTCTTC. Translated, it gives CASSFTSGITEQFF.

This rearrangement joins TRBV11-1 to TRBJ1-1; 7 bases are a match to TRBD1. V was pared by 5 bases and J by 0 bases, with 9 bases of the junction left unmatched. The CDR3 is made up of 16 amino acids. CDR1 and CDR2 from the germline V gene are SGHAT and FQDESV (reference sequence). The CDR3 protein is CASSPQGSEVNTEAFF. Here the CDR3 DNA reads TGTGCCAGCAGCCCACAGGGGAGCGAGGTGAACACTGAAGCTTTCTTT.

In DNA form, the CDR3 reads TGTGCCAGCAGCCAGCCAGCTAGGCCTGGGGCCAACGTCCTGACTTTC. Translation: CASSQPARPGANVLTF. The genes are TRBV14 and TRBJ2-6, with unresolved D. The CDR3 loop spans 16 amino acids. Trimming stripped 3 bases from V and 2 bases from J, with 11 bases between. The germline gives CDR1 SGHDN, CDR2 FVKESK.

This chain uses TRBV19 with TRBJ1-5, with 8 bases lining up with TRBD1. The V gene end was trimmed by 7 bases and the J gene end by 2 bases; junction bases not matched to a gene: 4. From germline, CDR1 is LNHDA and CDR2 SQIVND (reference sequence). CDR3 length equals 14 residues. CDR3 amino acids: CASTADRGNQPQHF. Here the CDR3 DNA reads TGTGCCAGTACAGCGGACAGGGGCAATCAGCCCCAGCATTTT.

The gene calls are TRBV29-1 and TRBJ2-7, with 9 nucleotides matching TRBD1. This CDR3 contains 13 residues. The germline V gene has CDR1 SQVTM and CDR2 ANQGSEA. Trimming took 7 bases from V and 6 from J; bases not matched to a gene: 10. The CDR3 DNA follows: TGCAGCGCCGGACAGGGGCTTTCTACCGAGCAGTACTTC. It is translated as CSAGQGLSTEQYF.

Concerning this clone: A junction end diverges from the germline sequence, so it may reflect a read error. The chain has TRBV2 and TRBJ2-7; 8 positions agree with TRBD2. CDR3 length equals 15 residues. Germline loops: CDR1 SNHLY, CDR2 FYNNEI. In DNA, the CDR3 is TGTGCCAGCAGTGAAAGGGCGGGAGGTGTATACGGGCAGTACTTC. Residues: CASSERAGGVYGQYF.

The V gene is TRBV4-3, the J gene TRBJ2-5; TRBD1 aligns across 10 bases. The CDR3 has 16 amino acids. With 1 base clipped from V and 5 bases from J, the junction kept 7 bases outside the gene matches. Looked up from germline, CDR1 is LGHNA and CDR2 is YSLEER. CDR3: CASSQGTGGFGETQYF. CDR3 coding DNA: TGCGCCAGCAGCCAAGGGACAGGGGGTTTTGGTGAGACCCAGTACTTC.

The CDR3 DNA reads as TGTGCCATCAGTGAGACAGGGGGCACAACCGGGGAGCTGTTTTTT. This gives the protein CAISETGGTTGELFF. The chain couples TRBV10-3 to TRBJ2-2, with 9 bases fitting TRBD1. CDR1 and CDR2 from the germline V gene are ENHRY and SYGVKD. The CDR3 is 15 amino acids. The V and J ends lost 2 bases and 5 bases, in that order; junction bases with no gene match: 3.

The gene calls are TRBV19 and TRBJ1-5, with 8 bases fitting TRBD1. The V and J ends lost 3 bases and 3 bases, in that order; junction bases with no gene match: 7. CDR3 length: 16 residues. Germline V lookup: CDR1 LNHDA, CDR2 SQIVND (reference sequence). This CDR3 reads CASSMFEGQDNQPQHF. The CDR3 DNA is TGTGCCAGTAGTATGTTTGAGGGACAGGACAATCAGCCCCAGCATTTT.

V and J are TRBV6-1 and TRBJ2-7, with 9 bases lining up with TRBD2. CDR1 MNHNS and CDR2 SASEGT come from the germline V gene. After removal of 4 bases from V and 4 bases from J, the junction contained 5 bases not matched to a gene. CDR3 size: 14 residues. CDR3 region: CASSAGTSIYEQYF. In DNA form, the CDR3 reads TGTGCCAGCAGTGCAGGGACTAGCATATACGAGCAGTACTTC.

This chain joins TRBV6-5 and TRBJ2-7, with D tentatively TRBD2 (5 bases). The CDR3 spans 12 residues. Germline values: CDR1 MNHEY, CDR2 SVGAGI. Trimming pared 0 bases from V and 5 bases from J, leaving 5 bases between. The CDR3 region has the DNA TGTGCCAGCAGTTACTCGAGGGACGAGCAGTACTTC. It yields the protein CASSYSRDEQYF.